What follows are 19 T cell receptor beta chains derived from one specimen sequenced in a study of Graves' ophthalmopathy and Graves' hyperthyroidism. CDR3 regions of TCR beta were amplified from RNA transcripts. RT-PCR was first run with HTBI primers, then multiplex PCR in a second round. MiXCR, run by TCRdb on the multiplex PCR reads, gives a single entry per CDR3 protein. The sample gives some 360,000 distinct CDR3 sequences, roughly 17% of which show up once; roughly 2.6% is in the top ten. Sequenced input: peripheral blood. Receptors were obtained from an adult woman with stable Graves' hyperthyroidism.

The V gene is TRBV11-2, the J gene TRBJ2-5, with 12 bases fitting TRBD1. Trimming at V came to 5 bases and at J to 6 bases, leaving 7 bases not matched to a gene. This CDR3 has 15 residues. Germline CDR1 and CDR2: SGHAT and FQNNGV. The CDR3 region is CASSTHGTGGQTQYF. The CDR3 DNA sequence: TGTGCCAGCAGCACCCACGGGACAGGGGGCCAGACCCAGTACTTC. The variable domain in full, with the rest retrieved from reference TRBV11-2 and TRBJ2-5, is EAGVAQSPRYKIIEKRQSVAFWCNPISGHATLYWYQQILGQGPKLLIQFQNNGVVDDSQLPKDRFSAERLKGVDSTLKIQPAKLEDSAVYLCASSTHGTGGQTQYFGPGTRLLVL.

This clonotype has ten or more counts. The chain recombines TRBV5-1 with TRBJ1-1, with TRBD1 identical over 10 bases. Unmatched junction bases numbered 8, after V lost 0 bases and J lost 0 bases. This CDR3 contains 18 residues. Per germline, CDR1 SGHRS and CDR2 YFSETQ. The CDR3 here is CASSLGGQGGSMNTEAFF. The CDR3, as DNA: TGCGCCAGCAGCTTGGGCGGACAGGGGGGATCCATGAACACTGAAGCTTTCTTT.

Notes on this clonotype: It may be a read error: a sequence one base away is much more abundant. The chain has TRBV6-5 and TRBJ1-1; unclear D gene. The CDR3 extends over 11 amino acids. Germline V gene sequence: CDR1 MNHEY, CDR2 SVGAGI. CDR3 loop: CASGRMVPACF. CDR3 bases: TGTGCCAGTGGGCGAATGGTTCCGGCTTGCTTT.

This rearrangement joins TRBV20-1 to TRBJ2-2; D gene unclear. Germline lookup yields CDR1 DFQATT and CDR2 SNEGSKA (reference sequence). The CDR3 length is 16 residues. V lost 6 bases, J lost 2 bases, and 19 bases lay in between. CDR3 DNA sequence: TGCAGTGCGATTACGACGGGTAGGGCTAACACCGGGGAGCTGTTTTTT. Encoded protein: CSAITTGRANTGELFF.

This clonotype was recorded at least ten times. This chain connects TRBV28 to TRBJ1-1, with a tentative D call TRBD1 (5 bases). The V gene's germline CDR1 is MDHEN and CDR2 SYDVKM. There are 17 residues in the CDR3. V was shortened by 2 bases and J by 1 base, with 17 bases between the two germline ends. The CDR3 region is CASSLRAARQKNTEAFF. CDR3 DNA: TGTGCCAGCAGTTTAAGGGCAGCGCGACAGAAGAACACTGAAGCTTTCTTT.

This clonotype was detected ten times or more. The chain is built from TRBV11-3 and TRBJ2-2, with D maybe TRBD2 (6 bases). Germline V gene data show CDR1 as SGHNT and CDR2 as YENEEA. V gave up 7 bases and J gave up 8 bases, with 17 bases separating them. The CDR3 loop spans 14 amino acids. The CDR3: CASNGGTPVGELFF. In nucleotides, the CDR3 is TGTGCCAGCAATGGCGGGACCCCAGTTGGGGAGCTGTTTTTT.

Many counts were recorded for this clonotype. J is TRBJ1-1 and V is TRBV5-8; tentatively, D is TRBD1 (5 bases). CDR3 size: 15 residues. V dropped 1 base and J dropped 5 bases, with 15 bases sitting between them. CDR1 SGHTS and CDR2 YDEGEE come from the germline V gene. The CDR3 protein is CASSLFWGRVTEAFF. For the CDR3, the DNA is TGTGCCAGCAGCTTGTTTTGGGGCAGGGTTACTGAAGCTTTCTTT. The variable domain in full, with the rest retrieved from reference TRBV5-8 and TRBJ1-1, is EAGVTQSPTHLIKTRGQQATLRCSPISGHTSVYWYQQALGLGLQFLLWYDEGEERNRGNFPPRFSGRQFPNYSSELNVNALELEDSALYLCASSLFWGRVTEAFFGQGTRLTVV.

This clonotype was detected a few times. The chain is built from TRBV7-9 and TRBJ2-7; D perhaps matches TRBD1 (6 bases). The V end was cut by 7 bases, the J end by 5 bases, with 15 bases between. Germline V gene data show CDR1 as SEHNR and CDR2 as FQNEAQ (reference sequence). The length of the CDR3 is 13 residues. In nucleotides, the CDR3 is TGTGCCAGCAACCTGACGAGGGGGAACGAGCAGTACTTC. The encoded protein is CASNLTRGNEQYF.

This clonotype was found many times. The chain joins TRBV27 to TRBJ1-5; 7 nucleotides agree with TRBD1. This CDR3 has 14 amino acids. The V and J ends lost 6 bases and 2 bases, in that order; junction bases with no gene match: 4. The germline V gene has CDR1 MNHEY and CDR2 SMNVEV (reference sequence). CDR3 sequence reads: CASRSTGGNQPQHF. The CDR3 DNA follows: TGTGCCAGCAGGAGTACAGGGGGCAATCAGCCCCAGCATTTT.

This clonotype was counted many times. This chain uses TRBV6-2 or TRBV6-3 with TRBJ2-5, with 11 positions matching TRBD2. CDR3 length equals 16 residues. Per the germline V gene, CDR1 is MNHEY and CDR2 is SVGEGT. V was clipped by 6 bases and J by 0 bases; unmatched bases: 6. CDR3 protein: CASRAPLAGDQETQYF. DNA of the CDR3: TGTGCCAGCAGAGCACCACTAGCGGGAGACCAAGAGACCCAGTACTTC.

At least ten counts were recorded for this clonotype. The V and J genes are TRBV12-3 or TRBV12-4 and TRBJ1-1; no clear D gene. CDR3 length equals 13 residues. The ends were cut back, 2 bases at V and 1 base at J, with 5 bases in the middle. The CDR3 region is CASSLRQNTEAFF. As DNA, the CDR3 is TGTGCCAGCAGTTTACGACAGAACACTGAAGCTTTCTTT.

The gene calls are TRBV9 and TRBJ2-5; D is perhaps TRBD2 (6 bases). Trimming left V 3 bases short and J 7 bases short, with 10 bases between. The germline gives CDR1 SGDLS, CDR2 YYNGEE. The CDR3 loop spans 12 amino acids. CDR3 coding DNA: TGTGCCAGCAGCGAGGAGGGCGGGACCCAGTACTTC. This translates into CASSEEGGTQYF.

This clonotype was seen at least ten times. The V and J genes are TRBV6-5 and TRBJ2-7; 9 bases map to TRBD1. Germline assignment: CDR1 MNHEY and CDR2 SVGAGI. The CDR3 has 14 amino acids. J gave up 4 bases and V 4 bases, and 5 bases lay outside the gene matches. The CDR3 DNA is TGTGCCAGCAGTTGGACAGGGGTGGGGTACGAGCAGTACTTC. It translates to CASSWTGVGYEQYF.

This clonotype was counted many times. The rearrangement links TRBV7-6 to TRBJ2-7; TRBD1 might be the D (5 bases). Trimming left V 0 bases short and J 0 bases short, with 9 bases between. This CDR3 comprises 15 residues. CDR1 SGHVS and CDR2 FNYEAQ come from the germline V gene. The CDR3 DNA reads TGTGCCAGCAGCTTAGCCGACAGAGGCTCCTACGAGCAGTACTTC. Translating gives CASSLADRGSYEQYF.

This chain joins TRBV6-1 and TRBJ1-1; D gene uncertain. CDR3 length: 15 residues. V was trimmed by 3 bases and J by 1 base, leaving 12 bases between them. In germline, CDR1 is MNHNS, CDR2 SASEGT. CDR3 protein: CASSDYPWRNTEAFF. The CDR3 DNA reads as TGTGCCAGCAGTGATTACCCTTGGAGGAACACTGAAGCTTTCTTT.

Note on this clonotype: This may stem from a read error, because a much larger clone lies one nucleotide away. The gene calls are TRBV6-1 and TRBJ2-4, with a possible D match to TRBD2 (6 bases). This CDR3 contains 15 residues. Trimming took 5 bases from V and 8 from J, leaving 19 bases between them. Per the germline V gene, CDR1 is MNHNS and CDR2 is SASEGT. DNA of the CDR3: TGTGCCAGCAGTACCGGACGGGAGCGGTGGGACATTCAGTACTTC. Its translation is CASSTGRERWDIQYF.

This clonotype was counted many times. This chain connects TRBV2 to TRBJ1-5, with 10 bases lining up with TRBD1. Germline assignment: CDR1 SNHLY and CDR2 FYNNEI. The V and J ends lost 8 bases and 7 bases, in that order; junction bases with no gene match: 5. This CDR3 is built from 13 residues. This CDR3 reads CASDRGRSQPQHF. In DNA, the CDR3 is TGTGCCAGCGACAGGGGGCGAAGCCAGCCCCAGCATTTT.

This clonotype was counted a few times. Being one base from a much bigger clone, this may be a read error. Here the CDR3 reads CASSLVRGPYEQYF. In nucleotides, the CDR3 is TGCGCCAGCAGCTTGGTCCGGGGCCCCTACGAGCAGTACTTC. The rearrangement joins TRBV5-1 to TRBJ2-7, with D possibly called TRBD1 or TRBD2 (5 bases each). V gave up 0 bases and J gave up 2 bases, with 9 bases separating them. Per the germline V gene, CDR1 is SGHRS and CDR2 is YFSETQ. The length of the CDR3 is 14 residues.

This clonotype came up a few times. A much larger clone sits a single nucleotide away, making a read error possible. The chain combines TRBV28 with TRBJ1-1; weak D call: TRBD1 (6 bases). The CDR3 runs 14 residues. Germline-derived CDR1 and CDR2 are MDHEN and SYDVKM. CDR3 DNA: TGTGCCAGCACCGAGGACAGAACTTACAATGAAGCTTGCTTT. As protein: CASTEDRTYNEACF.